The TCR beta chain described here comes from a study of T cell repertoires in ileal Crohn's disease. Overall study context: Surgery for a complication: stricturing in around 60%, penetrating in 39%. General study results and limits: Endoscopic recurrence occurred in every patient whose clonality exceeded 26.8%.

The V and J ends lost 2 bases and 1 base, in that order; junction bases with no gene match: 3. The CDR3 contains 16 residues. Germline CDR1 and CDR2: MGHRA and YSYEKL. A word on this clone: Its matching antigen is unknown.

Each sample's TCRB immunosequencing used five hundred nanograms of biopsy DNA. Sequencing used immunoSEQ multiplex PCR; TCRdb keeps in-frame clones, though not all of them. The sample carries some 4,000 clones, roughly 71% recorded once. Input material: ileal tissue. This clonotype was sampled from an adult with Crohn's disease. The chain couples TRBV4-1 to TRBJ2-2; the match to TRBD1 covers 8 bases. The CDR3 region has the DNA TGCGCCAGCAGCCAATGGGGGACAGGGAACACCGGGGAGCTGTTTTTT. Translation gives CASSQWGTGNTGELFF.